This T cell receptor (beta chain) was recorded in a study of OX40 agonist ivuxolimab in advanced cancers. Across the study: Those enrolled were 80% to 85% male, with a mean age of roughly 62 years and ages from 23 to 79. Anti-PD-1, anti-PD-L1 or anti-CTLA-4 therapy given earlier was allowed, and over 35% had some. Broader study findings: Blood T cells, both CD4+ and CD8+, expanded clonally by week 6 at 0.1 to 3.0 mg/kg. Normalized expansion of T-cell clones was also low for some nonresponders.

Clones were sequenced by immunoSEQ multiplex PCR, and TCRdb holds only the in-frame ones, with some missing. The sample lists under 25,000 clones, roughly 84% seen once, with over 3.5% in the top ten. In the case of this clone: The target antigen is unknown.

The germline V gene encodes CDR1 MNHEY and CDR2 SMNVEV (reference sequence). V shed 4 bases and J 10 bases; nucleotides not matched to a gene: 17. CDR3 length equals 18 residues. The V call is TRBV27, the J call TRBJ1-6; 9 positions match TRBD1. The sequenced sample was CD4+ or CD8+ T cells sorted from blood, obtained in a trial of the OX40 agonist ivuxolimab. The source of this sequence is an adult with an advanced solid tumor such as melanoma, head and neck, liver or kidney cancer. CDR3 nucleotide sequence: TGTGCCAGCAGTTCTGGGACAGGGATTGGCCTTATCGGATCACCCCTCCACTTT. This sequence encodes CASSSGTGIGLIGSPLHF.